A single sample gave rise to the 24 T cell receptor beta chains below, sequenced in a study of blood T cell repertoires in COVID-19. TCRdb's copy holds only in-frame clones and misses some; the assay was immunoSEQ multiplex PCR. Of a few hundred thousand clones in the sample, roughly nine tenths were seen once. The sequenced sample was PBMCs or T cells enriched from blood (not recorded which). Receptor source: a young man who had recovered from COVID-19.

The chain combines TRBV7-6 with TRBJ2-1, with 7 bases lining up with TRBD1. The trim removed 3 bases at V and 7 bases at J, leaving 9 bases unmatched. Germline CDR1 is SGHVS and CDR2 is FNYEAQ. The CDR3 has 15 amino acids. CDR3 bases: TGTGCCAGCAGCTTGCGACAGGGTACACGGAATGAGCAGTTCTTC. Its translation: CASSLRQGTRNEQFF.

V usage is TRBV27 and J usage is TRBJ1-2; D may be TRBD1 (6 bases). The length of the CDR3 is 16 residues. V was clipped by 5 bases and J by 7 bases, with 23 bases between them. Germline CDR1 and CDR2: MNHEY and SMNVEV (reference sequence). The CDR3, as DNA: TGTGCCAGCAGTCCCCAGGGGTCGGGACTATTGGGTGGCTACACCTTC. The encoded protein is CASSPQGSGLLGGYTF.

The CDR3 loop is CAWIPKRSGSYNEQFF. DNA of the CDR3: TGTGCCTGGATCCCCAAACGGAGCGGGAGCTACAATGAGCAGTTCTTC. This sequence joins TRBV30 and TRBJ2-1; 8 bases match TRBD2. The CDR3 sequence is 16 residues long. From germline, CDR1 is GTSNPN and CDR2 SVGIG (reference sequence). V shed 4 bases, J shed 3 bases, and the junction held 11 bases outside the gene matches.

V is TRBV5-4 and J is TRBJ2-3; D perhaps matches TRBD2 (5 bases). The germline V and J ends were trimmed by 1 base and 2 bases, with 8 bases remaining between them. Germline lookup yields CDR1 SGHNT and CDR2 YYREEE (reference sequence). CDR3 length: 14 residues. The DNA of the CDR3 is TGTGCCAGCAGCTTGCGAGGGAACACAGATACGCAGTATTTT. This gives the protein CASSLRGNTDTQYF.

This sequence joins TRBV27 and TRBJ1-5; a weak D match, TRBD1 (5 bases). V lost 0 bases and J lost 1, with 7 bases in between. Germline loops: CDR1 MNHEY, CDR2 SMNVEV (reference sequence). The CDR3 is made up of 15 amino acids. For the CDR3, the DNA is TGTGCCAGCAGTTTATCAAACAGGAGCAATCAGCCCCAGCATTTT. Protein product: CASSLSNRSNQPQHF.

V usage is TRBV10-3 and J usage is TRBJ2-7, with 10 bases that match TRBD2. Germline V gives CDR1 ENHRY, CDR2 SYGVKD. The CDR3 is 14 residues long. V dropped 4 bases and J dropped 2; count of bases not matched to a gene: 2. Written as DNA, the CDR3 is TGTGCCATCAGTGGGACTAGCGGAACCTACGAGCAGTACTTC. As protein: CAISGTSGTYEQYF.

About this clone: Other DNA sequences in this sample translate to the same CDR3. The rearrangement joins TRBV19 to TRBJ1-5; 8 bases line up with TRBD1. This CDR3 has 13 amino acids. Germline V CDR1 and CDR2: LNHDA, SQIVND (reference sequence). The J segment lost 7 bases and the V segment lost 8 bases, leaving 7 bases of the junction unmatched. CDR3 amino acids: CASSGGGGQPQHF. The DNA of the CDR3 is TGTGCCAGTTCAGGGGGCGGAGGGCAGCCCCAGCATTTT. The complete variable domain, with remaining parts taken from reference TRBV19 and TRBJ1-5, reads DGGITQSPKYLFRKEGQNVTLSCEQNLNHDAMYWYRQDPGQGLRLIYYSQIVNDFQKGDIAEGYSVSREKKESFPLTVTSAQKNPTAFYLCASSGGGGQPQHFGDGTRLSIL.

This chain links TRBV4-2 with TRBJ2-1; possible D gene TRBD2, 6 bases. This CDR3 contains 16 residues. V dropped 0 bases and J dropped 5 bases, with 14 bases sitting between them. The germline CDR1 and CDR2 sequences are LGHNA and YNFKEQ. CDR3 residues: CASSQDRGITNNEQFF. The CDR3 nucleotides are TGTGCCAGCAGCCAAGATCGGGGGATTACAAACAATGAGCAGTTCTTC.

This clone was detected only once. The rearrangement uses TRBV5-4 and TRBJ2-1, with D tentatively TRBD1 (6 bases). The CDR3 sequence is 15 residues long. The V gene's germline CDR1 is SGHNT and CDR2 YYREEE (reference sequence). V gave up 4 bases and J gave up 9 bases, with 20 bases separating them. CDR3 DNA sequence: TGTGCCAGCAGCCCCAAACAGGGCCTACAATTTGAGCAGTTCTTC. It translates to CASSPKQGLQFEQFF.

The chain carries TRBV5-8 and TRBJ1-5; a possible D gene is TRBD1 (6 bases). The CDR3 consists of 16 residues. Between the trimmed V and J ends, which lost 4 bases and 5 bases, there was a span of 19 bases. Looked up from germline, CDR1 is SGHTS and CDR2 is YDEGEE. In DNA form, the CDR3 reads TGTGCCAGCAGCCAGCGGGGTGGGGGGGCCCATCAGCCCCAGCATTTT. Translation gives CASSQRGGGAHQPQHF.

J is TRBJ2-7 and V is TRBV11-2; TRBD2 matches at 8 bases. CDR3 length: 15 amino acids. The germline CDR1 and CDR2 sequences are SGHAT and FQNNGV. Trimming at V came to 1 base and at J to 1 base, leaving 3 bases not matched to a gene. The CDR3 region is CASSLVAGGSYEQYF. The CDR3 DNA is TGTGCCAGCAGCTTAGTGGCGGGGGGTTCCTACGAGCAGTACTTC.

Of note for this clone: Other DNA sequences from this sample encode an identical CDR3 as well. The chain has TRBV24-1 and TRBJ2-7; TRBD2 is a possible D gene (6 bases). The V end was cut by 4 bases, the J end by 3 bases, with 6 bases between. This CDR3 has 12 amino acids. The germline V gene encodes CDR1 KGHDR and CDR2 SFDVKD. The DNA of the CDR3 is TGTGCCACCAGTGAGGGGGGCTACGAGCAGTACTTC. It encodes CATSEGGYEQYF.

The V gene is TRBV18, the J gene TRBJ2-1; a possible D gene is TRBD1 (5 bases). The V gene's germline CDR1 is KGHSH and CDR2 LQKENI. The CDR3 is 15 amino acids. V was clipped by 3 bases and J by 4 bases, with 13 bases between them. DNA of the CDR3: TGTGCCAGCTCACCCGGAAGGGGCGCTTACAATGAGCAGTTCTTC. Its translation: CASSPGRGAYNEQFF. Based on the CDR3 plus reference TRBV18 and TRBJ2-1, the full variable domain is NAGVMQNPRHLVRRRGQEARLRCSPMKGHSHVYWYRQLPEEGLKFMVYLQKENIIDESGMPKERFSAEFPKEGPSILRIQQVVRGDSAAYFCASSPGRGAYNEQFFGPGTRLTVL.

V is TRBV24-1 and J is TRBJ2-3; 10 nucleotides line up with TRBD2. The CDR3 covers 16 residues. V was clipped by 2 bases and J by 1 base; unmatched bases: 2. Germline loops: CDR1 KGHDR, CDR2 SFDVKD. Here the CDR3 DNA reads TGTGCCACCAGTGATTGGGGGACTAGCGGCACAGATACGCAGTATTTT. This translates into CATSDWGTSGTDTQYF.

The chain recombines TRBV14 with TRBJ2-3; 14 bases are a match to TRBD2. The CDR3 is 15 residues long. CDR1 SGHDN and CDR2 FVKESK come from the germline V gene. V dropped 3 bases and J dropped 4; count of bases not matched to a gene: 0. CDR3 loop: CASSQTSGGADTQYF. The CDR3, as DNA: TGTGCCAGCAGCCAGACTAGCGGGGGGGCAGATACGCAGTATTTT.

V usage is TRBV7-6 and J usage is TRBJ1-2; the D gene is possibly TRBD1 (6 bases). Germline-derived CDR1 and CDR2 are SGHVS and FNYEAQ. Trimming removed 1 base at V and 6 bases at J, with 9 bases between. There are 13 residues in the CDR3. In nucleotides, the CDR3 is TGTGCCAGCAGCTTAGGCAGGGGAAATGGCTACACCTTC. This encodes CASSLGRGNGYTF.

The rearrangement joins TRBV6-5 to TRBJ2-1; 7 bases map to TRBD1. CDR1 is MNHEY and CDR2 is SVGAGI in the germline V gene. The CDR3 extends over 15 amino acids. J lost 0 bases, V lost 9 bases, and 8 bases had no gene match. For the CDR3, the DNA is TGTGCCAGTTGCCCCGGACAGGTCTCCTACAATGAGCAGTTCTTC. Residues: CASCPGQVSYNEQFF.

The V gene is TRBV6-1, the J gene TRBJ2-1; 7 nucleotides align to TRBD2. With V trimmed by 1 base and J by 5 bases, 8 bases remained unmatched. CDR1 and CDR2 (germline): MNHNS, SASEGT. This CDR3 contains 16 residues. The CDR3 loop reads CASSEDKGTTNNEQFF. In nucleotides, the CDR3 is TGTGCCAGCAGTGAAGATAAGGGGACTACAAACAATGAGCAGTTCTTC.

The chain carries TRBV28 and TRBJ2-1, with TRBD2 matching 13 bases. The CDR3 length is 16 residues. The junction had 4 bases not matched to a gene; V was cut back by 3 bases and J by 5 bases. Germline CDR1 reads MDHEN; CDR2 reads SYDVKM. CDR3 region: CASSFIGTSGNNEQFF. In nucleotides, the CDR3 is TGTGCCAGCAGTTTTATAGGGACTAGCGGGAACAATGAGCAGTTCTTC.

The chain employs TRBV2 and TRBJ2-7, with 7 bases that match TRBD1. Germline CDR1 is SNHLY and CDR2 is FYNNEI. The CDR3 spans 14 residues. Trimming cost V 6 bases and J 3 bases; bases outside gene matches: 8. The CDR3 sequence: CASSLGQKRYEQYF. CDR3 DNA sequence: TGTGCCAGCAGCCTGGGACAGAAGCGCTACGAGCAGTACTTC.

The V call is TRBV21-1, the J call TRBJ1-2; whether TRBD1, the table's D call, matches the DNA was not checked. TRBV21-1 is a documented pseudogene. CDR3 length equals 15 residues. In DNA form, the CDR3 reads TGTGCCAGCATCGGTGGGACAACGAGATTCTATGGCTACACCTTC. This translates into CASIGGTTRFYGYTF.

The chain links TRBV29-1 to TRBJ2-2, with a possible D match to TRBD2 (6 bases). The V end was cut by 6 bases, the J end by 1 base, with 12 bases between. The CDR3 spans 14 residues. CDR1 and CDR2 from the germline V gene are SQVTM and ANQGSEA. CDR3: CSVSGTENTGELFF. The CDR3, as DNA: TGCAGCGTCTCCGGGACTGAGAACACCGGGGAGCTGTTTTTT.

The V gene is TRBV7-2, the J gene TRBJ2-7; a weak D match, TRBD2 (6 bases). V shed 1 base and J shed 3 bases, with 13 bases lying between them. From germline, CDR1 is SGHTA and CDR2 FQGNSA. The CDR3 extends over 15 amino acids. The DNA for the CDR3 is TGTGCCAGCAGCTTAGTCGAGGGAGGTGGCTACGAGCAGTACTTC. It translates to CASSLVEGGGYEQYF.

The genes are TRBV18 and TRBJ1-1, with D tentatively TRBD1 (5 bases). V was cut by 5 bases and J by 0 bases, with 19 bases left in between. This CDR3 spans 17 amino acids. Germline V gives CDR1 KGHSH, CDR2 LQKENI. CDR3 sequence: CASSKMGGSLMNTEAFF. The CDR3 region has the DNA TGTGCCAGCTCAAAAATGGGGGGTAGTCTCATGAACACTGAAGCTTTCTTT. The full variable domain, its missing parts supplied by reference TRBV18 and TRBJ1-1, is NAGVMQNPRHLVRRRGQEARLRCSPMKGHSHVYWYRQLPEEGLKFMVYLQKENIIDESGMPKERFSAEFPKEGPSILRIQQVVRGDSAAYFCASSKMGGSLMNTEAFFGQGTRLTVV.